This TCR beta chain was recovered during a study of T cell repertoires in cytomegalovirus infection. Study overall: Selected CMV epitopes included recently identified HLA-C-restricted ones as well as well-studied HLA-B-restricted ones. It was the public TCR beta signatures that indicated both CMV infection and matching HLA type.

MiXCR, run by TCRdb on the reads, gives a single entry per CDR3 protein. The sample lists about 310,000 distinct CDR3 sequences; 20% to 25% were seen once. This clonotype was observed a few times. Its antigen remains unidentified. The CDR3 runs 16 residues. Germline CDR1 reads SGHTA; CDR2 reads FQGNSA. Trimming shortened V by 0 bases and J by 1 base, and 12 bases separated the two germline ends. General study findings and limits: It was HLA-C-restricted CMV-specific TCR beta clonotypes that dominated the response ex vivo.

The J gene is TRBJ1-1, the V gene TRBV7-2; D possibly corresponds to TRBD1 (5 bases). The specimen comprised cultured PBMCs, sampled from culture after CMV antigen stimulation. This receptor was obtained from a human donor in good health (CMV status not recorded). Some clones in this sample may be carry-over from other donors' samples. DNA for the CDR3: TGTGCCAGCAGCTTAGCTCGGGGGGTCGAGAACACTGAAGCTTTCTTT. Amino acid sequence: CASSLARGVENTEAFF. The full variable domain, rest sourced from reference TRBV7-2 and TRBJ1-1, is GAGVSQSPSNKVTEKGKDVELRCDPISGHTALYWYRQSLGQGLEFLIYFQGNSAPDKSGLPSDRFSAERTGGSVSTLTIQRTQQEDSAVYLCASSLARGVENTEAFFGQGTRLTVV.